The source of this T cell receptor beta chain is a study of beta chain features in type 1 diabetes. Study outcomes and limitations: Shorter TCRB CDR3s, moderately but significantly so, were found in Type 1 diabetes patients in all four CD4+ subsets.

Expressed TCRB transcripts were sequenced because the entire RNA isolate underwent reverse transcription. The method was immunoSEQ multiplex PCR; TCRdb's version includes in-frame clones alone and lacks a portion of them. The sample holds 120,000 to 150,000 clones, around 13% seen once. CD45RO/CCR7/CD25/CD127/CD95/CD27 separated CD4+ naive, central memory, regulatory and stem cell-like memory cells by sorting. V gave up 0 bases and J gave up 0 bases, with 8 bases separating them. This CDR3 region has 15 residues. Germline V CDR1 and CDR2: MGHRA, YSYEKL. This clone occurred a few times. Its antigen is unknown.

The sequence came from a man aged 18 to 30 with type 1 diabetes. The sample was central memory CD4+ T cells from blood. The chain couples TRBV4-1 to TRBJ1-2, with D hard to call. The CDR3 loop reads CASSQEQQANYGYTF. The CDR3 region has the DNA TGCGCCAGCAGCCAAGAACAGCAGGCTAACTATGGCTACACCTTC.